The 11 T cell receptor beta chains in this list originate from one sample, sequenced in a study of blood T cell repertoires in COVID-19. The data were produced by immunoSEQ multiplex PCR, yet TCRdb's version contains in-frame clones alone and is incomplete. The sample has about 65,000 clones; about 81% are singletons. The specimen sequenced was peripheral blood. The receptors were gathered from an older man with acute or convalescent COVID-19.

V and J are TRBV27 and TRBJ2-7; 7 bases line up with TRBD2. The germline gives CDR1 MNHEY, CDR2 SMNVEV (reference sequence). Trimming took 2 bases from V and 5 from J; bases not matched to a gene: 9. This CDR3 is built from 15 residues. Here the CDR3 DNA reads TGTGCCAGCAGTTTAGGATTACTAGCGAATCACGAGCAGTACTTC. Protein sequence: CASSLGLLANHEQYF.

This clone was observed once. The chain joins TRBV4-1 to TRBJ2-2; 10 bases are a match to TRBD2. Per germline, CDR1 MGHRA and CDR2 YSYEKL. With 5 bases clipped from V and 5 bases from J, the junction kept 8 bases outside the gene matches. This CDR3 is 16 amino acids long. CDR3 protein: CASSYSGGASTGELFF. The CDR3 DNA is TGCGCCAGCAGCTACAGCGGGGGGGCGAGTACCGGGGAGCTGTTTTTT.

The gene calls are TRBV5-6 and TRBJ1-2, with D perhaps matching TRBD1 (6 bases). Between the trimmed V and J ends, which lost 0 bases and 2 bases, there was a span of 8 bases. CDR3 length equals 14 residues. Germline lookup yields CDR1 SGHDT and CDR2 YYEEEE. CDR3 sequence reads: CASSLGDRNYGYTF. Written as DNA, the CDR3 is TGTGCCAGCAGCTTGGGAGACAGGAACTATGGCTACACCTTC.

The V gene is TRBV10-3, the J gene TRBJ1-3; 11 bases fit TRBD1. Germline V gene lookup returns CDR1 ENHRY and CDR2 SYGVKD. V shed 8 bases and J 2 bases; nucleotides not matched to a gene: 2. There are 14 residues in the CDR3. The DNA for the CDR3 is TGTGCCATCGGGGGACAGGGGGCTGGAAACACCATATATTTT. Its translation is CAIGGQGAGNTIYF.

The chain combines TRBV3-1 (or the pseudogene TRBV3-2) with TRBJ1-1; 7 bases fit TRBD1. The CDR3 loop spans 18 amino acids. V dropped 0 bases and J dropped 5; count of bases not matched to a gene: 15. Germline V gives CDR1 LGHDT, CDR2 YNNKEL (reference sequence). CDR3 in amino acids: CASSQDVLVSGGNTEAFF. The CDR3, as DNA: TGTGCCAGCAGCCAAGATGTTCTAGTGTCAGGGGGTAATACTGAAGCTTTCTTT.

Only one count was recorded for this clone. The V call is TRBV2, the J call TRBJ1-5; TRBD1 agrees at 10 bases. Trimming cost V 3 bases and J 3 bases; bases outside gene matches: 11. The CDR3 loop spans 18 amino acids. The germline gives CDR1 SNHLY, CDR2 FYNNEI. The CDR3: CASSEGRGGQGFNQPQHF. In nucleotides, the CDR3 is TGTGCCAGCAGTGAGGGACGTGGGGGACAGGGGTTCAATCAGCCCCAGCATTTT.

J is TRBJ1-3 and V is TRBV7-8, with a weak D call TRBD1 (5 bases). CDR1 and CDR2 from the germline V gene are SGHVS and FQNEAQ. The CDR3 consists of 15 residues. V lost 4 bases and J 7 bases, leaving 17 bases between the germline ends. As DNA, the CDR3 is TGTGCCAGCAGCTCCGACAGATTGGTTCTGAACACCATATATTTT. The encoded protein is CASSSDRLVLNTIYF.

V usage is TRBV19 and J usage is TRBJ1-6; unclear D gene. This CDR3 comprises 12 residues. Germline V gene data show CDR1 as LNHDA and CDR2 as SQIVND (reference sequence). V lost 9 bases and J lost 6, with 9 bases in between. The CDR3 reads CASGLSNSPLHF. The CDR3 DNA sequence: TGTGCCAGCGGACTGTCTAATTCACCCCTCCACTTT.

The CDR3 sequence is CASSLGWRGREKLFF. CDR3 bases: TGTGCCAGCAGCTTAGGTTGGCGGGGCAGGGAAAAACTGTTTTTT. V gene TRBV7-2 combines with J gene TRBJ1-4, with D possibly matching TRBD1 (5 bases). Trimming took 1 base from V and 8 from J, leaving 14 bases between them. Germline CDR1 reads SGHTA; CDR2 reads FQGNSA. This CDR3 has 15 residues.

The V and J genes are TRBV5-1 and TRBJ2-1; D not certain. In germline, CDR1 is SGHRS, CDR2 YFSETQ. Between the trimmed V and J ends, which lost 1 base and 5 bases, there was a span of 7 bases. The CDR3 is 13 residues long. The CDR3 reads CASSLSLNNEQFF. The CDR3 DNA is TGCGCCAGCAGCTTGAGCCTTAACAATGAGCAGTTCTTC.

V gene TRBV28 combines with J gene TRBJ2-3; D is unresolved. Trimming cost V 3 bases and J 0 bases, with 10 bases left between them. The CDR3 contains 15 residues. Germline loops: CDR1 MDHEN, CDR2 SYDVKM. The CDR3 loop is CASSFSSYSTDTQYF. The CDR3, as DNA: TGTGCCAGCAGTTTTTCGTCTTATAGCACAGATACGCAGTATTTT.